The clone carrying this T cell receptor (beta chain) was picked up one time. The antigen remains unidentified. The sample is drawn from a study of T cell responses to AZD1222 COVID-19 vaccine. Study outcomes and limitations: At baseline, seropositivity was found in only a handful of AZD1222 recipients. A reported finding is that nearly half of spike-specific TCRs target unmutated variant regions. Females made up more of the donors, who were largely white British, and clonal diversity may have come out too low.

Data came from immunoSEQ multiplex PCR; TCRdb stores just in-frame clones and leaves some out. The table includes 80,000 to 100,000 clones, 86% detected once. V shed 6 bases and J shed 1 base, with 18 bases lying between them. This CDR3 spans 17 amino acids. CDR1 LNHDA and CDR2 SQIVND come from the germline V gene (reference sequence). The specimen was peripheral blood, collected 28 days after the second AZD1222 dose. This clonotype originated in an adult who received the AZD1222 COVID-19 vaccine. This chain joins TRBV19 and TRBJ2-2; TRBD1 or TRBD2 may be the D gene (7 bases each). In DNA form, the CDR3 reads TGTGCCAGTAGCGCGGGGGAGGGGGCAGGGAACACCGGGGAGCTGTTTTTT. Translation: CASSAGEGAGNTGELFF.